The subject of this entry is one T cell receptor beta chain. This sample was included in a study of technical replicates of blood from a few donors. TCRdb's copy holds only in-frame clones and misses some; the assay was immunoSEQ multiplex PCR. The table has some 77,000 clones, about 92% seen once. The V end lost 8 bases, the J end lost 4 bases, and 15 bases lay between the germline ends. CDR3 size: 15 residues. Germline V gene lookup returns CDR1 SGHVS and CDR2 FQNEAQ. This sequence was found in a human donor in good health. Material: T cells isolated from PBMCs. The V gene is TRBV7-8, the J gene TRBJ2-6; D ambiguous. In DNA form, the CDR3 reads TGTGCCAGCCCCCCGGGTGCTTACGGGGCCAACGTCCTGACTTTC. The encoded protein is CASPPGAYGANVLTF. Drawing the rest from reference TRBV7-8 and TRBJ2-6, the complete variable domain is GAGVSQSPRYKVAKRGQDVALRCDPISGHVSLFWYQQALGQGPEFLTYFQNEAQLDKSGLPSDRFFAERPEGSVSTLKIQRTQQEDSAVYLCASPPGAYGANVLTFGAGSRLTVL.